This section outlines one TCR beta chain sequence together with its context. The clone's antigen remains unknown. Per-base quality was not reported, and no clone a single base away is much larger than it. The library was produced with the immunoSEQ multiplex PCR assay. Sourced from immuneACCESS, this table was stored by TCRdb with only in-frame sequences that have V and J called. A share of the clones is absent; for the studies checked, an unresolved V gene accounts for under half, and the remainder has no known explanation. Here the sample has about 87,000 clones; 80% to 95% occur a single time. The leading ten clones occupy around 1.4% of the sample. The record originates from a study of T cell changes during pregnancy in multiple sclerosis (dated by TCRdb to between 2017 and 2020). Broadly, across the study: The study looked at changes in the T cell repertoire across pregnancy in women with multiple sclerosis.

V is trimmed back by 3 bases and J by 8 bases, and the junction contains 10 bases that no gene match accounts for. From cysteine to phenylalanine, the CDR3 is 17 amino acids long. Only the CDR3 part of the read is kept: 51 bases, read in frame from the first base. Per the germline V gene, MDHEN is the CDR1 and SYDVKM is the CDR2. The sequencing used peripheral blood, collected in the third trimester of pregnancy. This receptor was taken from a female donor in good health, enrolled as a control in a pregnancy study. Recombination joined TRBV28 with TRBJ1-4; TRBD1 matches 12 bases in the middle. The CDR3: CASSLRSGTGGREKLFF. The sequenced DNA: TGTGCCAGCAGTTTGCGGAGTGGGACAGGGGGCAGGGAAAAACTGTTTTTT.